These 32 T cell receptor beta chains originate from one sample sequenced in a study of blood T cell repertoires in COVID-19. Here immunoSEQ multiplex PCR was the method, and the copy in TCRdb shows in-frame clones only, minus some. The sample consists of approximately 210,000 clones, 75% to 90% of them appearing once. Sequencing was done on a sample of peripheral blood. Receptor source: a woman in her 70s with active or convalescent COVID-19.

The J gene is TRBJ2-5, the V gene TRBV5-1; 11 bases match TRBD2. J lost 5 bases, V lost 0 bases, and 6 bases had no gene match. Germline V gene lookup returns CDR1 SGHRS and CDR2 YFSETQ. The CDR3 covers 16 residues. CDR3 loop: CASSLALAGGAETQYF. The CDR3, as DNA: TGCGCCAGCAGCTTGGCGTTAGCGGGAGGGGCGGAGACCCAGTACTTC.

This chain connects TRBV13 to TRBJ2-1; TRBD2 matches 7 bases. The CDR3 runs to 15 residues. V shed 5 bases and J 1 base; nucleotides not matched to a gene: 5. Germline V lookup: CDR1 PRHDT, CDR2 FYEKMQ (reference sequence). CDR3: CASSPGGASYNEQFF. Written as DNA, the CDR3 is TGTGCCAGCAGCCCGGGGGGTGCGTCCTACAATGAGCAGTTCTTC. Variable domain in full (rest from reference TRBV13 and TRBJ2-1): AAGVIQSPRHLIKEKRETATLKCYPIPRHDTVYWYQQGPGQDPQFLISFYEKMQSDKGSIPDRFSAQQFSDYHSELNMSSLELGDSALYFCASSPGGASYNEQFFGPGTRLTVL.

This sequence joins TRBV6-5 and TRBJ2-3; 7 bases fit TRBD1. The V gene's germline CDR1 is MNHEY and CDR2 SVGAGI. This CDR3 contains 14 residues. J was trimmed by 5 bases and V by 5 bases; bases with no gene match: 7. The CDR3 DNA sequence: TGTGCCAGCAGTACCACAGGGGCGGGAGATACGCAGTATTTT. It translates to CASSTTGAGDTQYF.

CDR3 region: CASSPTGSLRGQPQHF. The CDR3, as DNA: TGTGCCAGCTCACCAACCGGGTCCCTACGGGGTCAGCCCCAGCATTTT. The chain combines TRBV18 with TRBJ1-5; D unresolved. The germline V and J ends were trimmed by 2 bases and 6 bases, with 17 bases remaining between them. Germline V gives CDR1 KGHSH, CDR2 LQKENI. The CDR3 extends over 16 amino acids.

The chain couples TRBV4-1 to TRBJ1-6, with D unclear. CDR3 size: 16 residues. V was clipped by 2 bases and J by 4 bases, with 12 bases between them. Germline values: CDR1 MGHRA, CDR2 YSYEKL. The CDR3 sequence: CASSQTREGYNSPLHF. CDR3 coding DNA: TGCGCCAGCAGCCAAACTAGGGAAGGGTATAATTCACCCCTCCACTTT.

The J gene is TRBJ2-7, the V gene TRBV11-2; TRBD2 matches 15 bases. V lost 3 bases to trimming and J lost 4 bases; unmatched junction nucleotides: 4. The CDR3 covers 16 residues. The V gene's germline CDR1 is SGHAT and CDR2 FQNNGV. The CDR3 here is CASSFLGLAGGYEQYF. In nucleotides, the CDR3 is TGTGCCAGCAGCTTTCTCGGACTAGCGGGAGGGTACGAGCAGTACTTC.

The chain employs TRBV18 and TRBJ2-2; 7 bases align to TRBD1. In germline, CDR1 is KGHSH, CDR2 LQKENI. There are 16 residues in the CDR3. The V gene end was trimmed by 3 bases and the J gene end by 4 bases; junction bases not matched to a gene: 8. CDR3 DNA: TGTGCCAGCTCACCGCTAGACAGGGCGACCACCGGGGAGCTGTTTTTT. Translating gives CASSPLDRATTGELFF. The variable domain in full, with the rest retrieved from reference TRBV18 and TRBJ2-2, is NAGVMQNPRHLVRRRGQEARLRCSPMKGHSHVYWYRQLPEEGLKFMVYLQKENIIDESGMPKERFSAEFPKEGPSILRIQQVVRGDSAAYFCASSPLDRATTGELFFGEGSRLTVL.

This sequence joins TRBV5-1 and TRBJ1-1; 7 bases match TRBD1. Trimming cost V 4 bases and J 0 bases; bases outside gene matches: 12. Germline loops: CDR1 SGHRS, CDR2 YFSETQ. CDR3 length equals 17 residues. The CDR3 sequence: CASSRASGQDLNTEAFF. CDR3 sequence (DNA): TGCGCCAGCAGCCGCGCTTCTGGACAGGATTTGAACACTGAAGCTTTCTTT.

V and J are TRBV30 and TRBJ1-3; D call uncertain. V lost 3 bases to trimming and J lost 2 bases, with 14 bases between them. The CDR3 loop spans 15 amino acids. Germline CDR1 GTSNPN, CDR2 SVGIG (reference sequence). The CDR3 is CAWRSTQAPGNTIYF. Here the CDR3 DNA reads TGTGCCTGGAGAAGTACCCAGGCCCCTGGAAACACCATATATTTT.

V gene TRBV11-2 combines with J gene TRBJ2-7, with 10 bases identical to TRBD2. Germline V gene sequence: CDR1 SGHAT, CDR2 FQNNGV. V lost 5 bases to trimming and J lost 5 bases; unmatched junction nucleotides: 3. The CDR3 has 13 residues. This CDR3 reads CASSQRGGDEQYF. In DNA form, the CDR3 reads TGTGCCAGCAGCCAGCGGGGGGGCGACGAGCAGTACTTC.

V usage is TRBV4-1 and J usage is TRBJ1-5; D gene unclear. The CDR3 is 15 amino acids. The V end lost 1 base, the J end lost 1 base, and 8 bases lay between the germline ends. Germline CDR1 and CDR2: MGHRA and YSYEKL. The chain's CDR3 is CASSQGAQSNQPQHF. Here the CDR3 DNA reads TGCGCCAGCAGCCAAGGGGCACAGAGCAATCAGCCCCAGCATTTT.

The chain carries TRBV3-1 (or the pseudogene TRBV3-2) and TRBJ2-1; 7 bases agree with TRBD1. Losses at the gene ends were 2 bases for V and 5 bases for J; bases not matched to a gene: 27. The germline V gene encodes CDR1 LGHDT and CDR2 YNNKEL (reference sequence). This CDR3 region has 22 residues. The CDR3: CASSQLFRDSAFLPVVDNEQFF. The CDR3, as DNA: TGTGCCAGCAGCCAACTTTTCCGGGACAGTGCCTTCCTTCCCGTCGTCGACAATGAGCAGTTCTTC.

The rearrangement uses TRBV19 and TRBJ1-5; D is unresolved. The length of the CDR3 is 15 residues. Germline assignment: CDR1 LNHDA and CDR2 SQIVND (reference sequence). V lost 7 bases and J lost 0, with 13 bases in between. This chain's CDR3 is CASTMGLYSNQPQHF. In nucleotides, the CDR3 is TGTGCCAGTACTATGGGCCTTTATAGCAATCAGCCCCAGCATTTT. The variable domain in full, with the rest retrieved from reference TRBV19 and TRBJ1-5, is DGGITQSPKYLFRKEGQNVTLSCEQNLNHDAMYWYRQDPGQGLRLIYYSQIVNDFQKGDIAEGYSVSREKKESFPLTVTSAQKNPTAFYLCASTMGLYSNQPQHFGDGTRLSIL.

The chain uses TRBV5-4 and TRBJ2-1; D is perhaps TRBD2 (6 bases). Germline CDR1 is SGHNT and CDR2 is YYREEE (reference sequence). The ends were cut back, 0 bases at V and 1 base at J, with 11 bases in the middle. The CDR3 has 16 amino acids. The CDR3 spells CASSLGGGRSYNEQFF. In DNA, the CDR3 is TGTGCCAGCAGCTTGGGGGGAGGCCGATCCTACAATGAGCAGTTCTTC.

The CDR3 spells CASSQDPGTGVREQFF. CDR3 nucleotide sequence: TGTGCCAGCAGCCAAGATCCCGGGACAGGGGTTCGTGAGCAGTTCTTC. The V gene is TRBV3-1 (or the pseudogene TRBV3-2), the J gene TRBJ2-1, with 10 bases lining up with TRBD1. Trimming removed 0 bases from V and 9 bases from J; junction bases left unmatched: 8. Germline CDR1 reads LGHDT; CDR2 reads YNNKEL (reference sequence). There are 16 residues in the CDR3.

The count of this clone is one. This chain links TRBV18 with TRBJ2-1, with 7 bases aligning to TRBD2. Trimming cost V 3 bases and J 5 bases; bases outside gene matches: 1. CDR3 size: 13 residues. Germline CDR1 KGHSH, CDR2 LQKENI. For the CDR3, the DNA is TGTGCCAGCTCACCGGGGGGGGACAATGAGCAGTTCTTC. The encoded protein is CASSPGGDNEQFF.

A note on this clone: This CDR3 is also generated by other DNA sequences in the sample. This chain connects TRBV7-6 to TRBJ2-7; 7 nucleotides match TRBD1. The V gene's germline CDR1 is SGHVS and CDR2 FNYEAQ. With V trimmed by 5 bases and J by 2 bases, 6 bases remained unmatched. The CDR3 length is 14 residues. CDR3 nucleotides: TGTGCCAGCAGCCTCCGACAGGGACCCTACGAGCAGTACTTC. Protein: CASSLRQGPYEQYF.

This chain joins TRBV19 and TRBJ1-2, with 8 bases that match TRBD1. V trimming: 5 bases; J trimming: 5 bases; junction bases outside the gene matches: 4. CDR1 and CDR2 from the germline V gene are LNHDA and SQIVND (reference sequence). This CDR3 region has 13 residues. In nucleotides, the CDR3 is TGTGCCAGTAGTGTGACAGGGGAGTATGGCTACACCTTC. Translated, it gives CASSVTGEYGYTF. The full variable domain, its missing parts supplied by reference TRBV19 and TRBJ1-2, is DGGITQSPKYLFRKEGQNVTLSCEQNLNHDAMYWYRQDPGQGLRLIYYSQIVNDFQKGDIAEGYSVSREKKESFPLTVTSAQKNPTAFYLCASSVTGEYGYTFGSGTRLTVV.

The rearrangement uses TRBV3-1 (or the pseudogene TRBV3-2) and TRBJ2-6; the D gene is possibly TRBD1 (5 bases). V was cut by 0 bases and J by 2 bases, with 8 bases left in between. In germline, CDR1 is LGHDT, CDR2 YNNKEL (reference sequence). This CDR3 has 16 residues. Here the CDR3 reads CASSQDRAPGANVLTF. CDR3 bases: TGTGCCAGCAGCCAAGACAGGGCCCCTGGGGCCAACGTCCTGACTTTC.

This chain connects TRBV19 to TRBJ1-5; 9 bases are shared with TRBD1. The V gene end was trimmed by 7 bases and the J gene end by 6 bases; junction bases not matched to a gene: 13. This CDR3 has 16 residues. CDR1 LNHDA and CDR2 SQIVND come from the germline V gene (reference sequence). In nucleotides, the CDR3 is TGTGCCAGTACCTACGGAGGGACAGGGTTGGGTCAGCCCCAGCATTTT. Translated, it gives CASTYGGTGLGQPQHF.

This chain joins TRBV11-2 and TRBJ2-1, with D unclear. The CDR3 extends over 15 amino acids. Germline CDR1 and CDR2: SGHAT and FQNNGV. With 6 bases removed from V and 5 bases from J, the gap between germline ends came to 17 bases. The CDR3 coding sequence is TGTGCCAGCAGGTCACTACGAGGATACCACAATGAGCAGTTCTTC. Translated, it gives CASRSLRGYHNEQFF.

The chain has TRBV4-3 and TRBJ2-3; possibly TRBD1 for D (6 bases). There are 17 residues in the CDR3. The germline gives CDR1 LGHNA, CDR2 YSLEER. Trimming pared 1 base from V and 2 bases from J, leaving 16 bases between. This chain's CDR3 is CASSQGPGTHITDTQYF. CDR3 nucleotides: TGCGCCAGCAGCCAAGGACCCGGGACACATATCACAGATACGCAGTATTTT.

The CDR3 spells CASSRTSGSGYEQYF. CDR3 bases: TGCGCCAGCAGCCGAACAAGCGGGAGTGGTTACGAGCAGTACTTC. This sequence joins TRBV4-1 and TRBJ2-7, with TRBD2 matching 8 bases. Trimming took 4 bases from V and 4 from J; bases not matched to a gene: 9. CDR1 and CDR2 (germline): MGHRA, YSYEKL. The CDR3 length is 15 residues.

The chain combines TRBV7-2 with TRBJ2-2, with D possibly being TRBD2 (5 bases). Germline V gives CDR1 SGHTA, CDR2 FQGNSA. The CDR3 covers 16 residues. Trimming took 0 bases from V and 5 from J, leaving 13 bases between them. The CDR3 loop is CASSLAWGSGTGELFF. The CDR3 DNA is TGTGCCAGCAGCTTAGCTTGGGGATCGGGGACCGGGGAGCTGTTTTTT. Full variable domain (rest looked up from reference TRBV7-2 and TRBJ2-2): GAGVSQSPSNKVTEKGKDVELRCDPISGHTALYWYRQSLGQGLEFLIYFQGNSAPDKSGLPSDRFSAERTGGSVSTLTIQRTQQEDSAVYLCASSLAWGSGTGELFFGEGSRLTVL.

V usage is TRBV5-6 and J usage is TRBJ2-2; TRBD2 is a possible D gene (5 bases). This CDR3 contains 16 residues. CDR1 and CDR2 (germline): SGHDT, YYEEEE. V shed 0 bases and J shed 2 bases, with 11 bases lying between them. Here the CDR3 reads CASSLVGSTNTGELFF. The CDR3, as DNA: TGTGCCAGCAGCTTGGTTGGGAGCACAAACACCGGGGAGCTGTTTTTT.

The chain couples TRBV7-8 to TRBJ2-7; 7 bases agree with TRBD2. The CDR3 is made up of 20 amino acids. The V segment lost 5 bases and the J segment 0 bases; nucleotides outside the gene matches: 22. Germline-derived CDR1 and CDR2 are SGHVS and FQNEAQ. The CDR3 region is CASSPGGGTRRGLSSYEQYF. Here the CDR3 DNA reads TGTGCCAGCAGCCCCGGGGGAGGGACTCGGCGAGGACTAAGCTCCTACGAGCAGTACTTC.

V usage is TRBV5-4 and J usage is TRBJ2-1, with 7 bases lining up with TRBD1. CDR3 length: 15 amino acids. V trimming: 4 bases; J trimming: 3 bases; junction bases outside the gene matches: 7. The germline V gene has CDR1 SGHNT and CDR2 YYREEE (reference sequence). The CDR3 sequence is CASSPRTGVYNEQFF. Here the CDR3 DNA reads TGTGCCAGCAGCCCTAGGACAGGAGTCTACAATGAGCAGTTCTTC.

This clone was seen a single time. This rearrangement joins TRBV7-9 to TRBJ1-2; a possible D gene is TRBD1 (5 bases). Trimming left V 5 bases short and J 4 bases short, with 5 bases between. This CDR3 has 11 amino acids. Germline V gene sequence: CDR1 SEHNR, CDR2 FQNEAQ (reference sequence). The CDR3 coding sequence is TGTGCCAGCAGCCAGGGCTATGGCTACACCTTC. Protein sequence: CASSQGYGYTF.

This clone was found once. This CDR3 reads CASSPSGWDTEAFF. The CDR3 bases are TGTGCCAGCTCACCTTCAGGGTGGGACACTGAAGCTTTCTTT. The gene calls are TRBV18 and TRBJ1-1; D may be TRBD1 (5 bases). V was cut by 3 bases and J by 3 bases, with 11 bases left in between. This CDR3 is 14 amino acids long. Germline V gene sequence: CDR1 KGHSH, CDR2 LQKENI.

The chain carries TRBV19 and TRBJ1-4, with D unresolved. This CDR3 has 16 residues. The V end lost 7 bases, the J end lost 8 bases, and 23 bases lay between the germline ends. The germline gives CDR1 LNHDA, CDR2 SQIVND (reference sequence). The CDR3 nucleotides read TGTGCCAGTAACGACGGCGTTACCTCCTCCGGGGAAAAACTGTTTTTT. Its translation: CASNDGVTSSGEKLFF.

The V call is TRBV4-2, the J call TRBJ2-1; 7 bases match TRBD1. Germline V gene sequence: CDR1 LGHNA, CDR2 YNFKEQ. This CDR3 is 13 amino acids long. The trim removed 0 bases at V and 7 bases at J, leaving 0 bases unmatched. Here the CDR3 reads CASSQEQGNEQFF. The CDR3 coding sequence is TGTGCCAGCAGCCAAGAACAGGGGAATGAGCAGTTCTTC.

This clone was observed a few times. The chain is built from TRBV7-8 and TRBJ1-2, with 9 positions matching TRBD1. CDR1 is SGHVS and CDR2 is FQNEAQ in the germline V gene. J gave up 7 bases and V 5 bases, and 11 bases lay outside the gene matches. CDR3 length: 15 amino acids. The CDR3 bases are TGTGCCAGCAGCAAATCTGAAACAGGGGGCTTTGGCTACACCTTC. Translated, it gives CASSKSETGGFGYTF.